A selection of T cell receptor beta chains follows, all from one sample in a study of blood T cell repertoires in COVID-19. This table comes from immunoSEQ multiplex PCR, and its TCRdb copy is limited to in-frame clones, with some not included. The sample has under 85,000 clones; 70% to 85% are singletons. The sequenced sample was peripheral blood. Receptor source: a man in his forties or fifties with COVID-19, enrolled during active disease. Both conserved end residues are part of each CDR3. A D gene is named only where the DNA matches it firmly. Part of the rows lack a size; the others show once, few, many or a class for expanded clones.

J | D | size | length | V | DNA | CDR3
TRBJ2-7 | - | - | 12 | TRBV12-3/TRBV12-4 | TGTGCCAGCAGGGGGCCTTCCTACGAGCAGTACTTC | CASRGPSYEQYF
TRBJ2-3 | TRBD1 | - | 17 | TRBV7-9 | TGTGCCAGCAGCCATTCGGCTTACAGGGGGCAGGGAGATACGCAGTATTTT | CASSHSAYRGQGDTQYF
TRBJ2-7 | - | once | 15 | TRBV6-5 | TGTGCCAGCACCCGGGACTTCCCGAGCTCCTACGAGCAGTACTTC | CASTRDFPSSYEQYF
TRBJ1-6 | TRBD1 | - | 17 | TRBV6-2/TRBV6-3 | TGTGCCAGCAGTTACTCGTCCAGGGGGCGTTTGAATTCACCCCTCCACTTT | CASSYSSRGRLNSPLHF
TRBJ2-7 | TRBD1 | - | 14 | TRBV29-1 | TGCAGCGTTCTTATTGGGGGACAGTCCTACGAGCAGTACTTC | CSVLIGGQSYEQYF
TRBJ2-2 | - | medium-sized | 15 | TRBV5-6 | TGTGCCAGCAGCTTGACAGGGACGAACACCGGGGAGCTGTTTTTT | CASSLTGTNTGELFF
TRBJ2-7 | - | - | 14 | TRBV11-2 | TGTGCCAGCAGCTTAGATACGGTTTCCTACGAGCAGTACTTC | CASSLDTVSYEQYF
TRBJ2-3 | - | few | 15 | TRBV15 | TGTGCCACCAGCCGCGGGGATTCTAGCACAGATACGCAGTATTTT | CATSRGDSSTDTQYF
TRBJ2-5 | TRBD1 | - | 15 | TRBV10-3 | TGTGCCATCAGCGGGACGGACGGGACAGGAGAGACCCAGTACTTC | CAISGTDGTGETQYF
TRBJ2-1 | TRBD1 | - | 13 | TRBV7-7 | TGTGCCAGCAGCATGGACAGGGGGAATGAGCAGTTCTTC | CASSMDRGNEQFF
TRBJ1-6 | - | few | 13 | TRBV5-4 | TGTGCCAGCAGCGTGACAGGAGATTCACCCCTCCACTTT | CASSVTGDSPLHF
TRBJ2-3 | - | - | 14 | TRBV7-2 | TGTGCCAGCAGCGCCTACTTGGAGACAGATACGCAGTATTTT | CASSAYLETDTQYF
TRBJ1-6 | - | - | 18 | TRBV13 | TGTGCCAGCAGCCGCCAGACAGGTCCTGGGTCCTATAATTCACCCCTCCACTTT | CASSRQTGPGSYNSPLHF
TRBJ2-7 | - | - | 15 | TRBV7-2 | TGTGCCAGCAGCTTATTTGGGGGCGCCTCCTACGAGCAGTACTTC | CASSLFGGASYEQYF
TRBJ2-2 | TRBD2 | few | 15 | TRBV7-9 | TGTGCCAGCAGCTCTAGCGGGGGATTAACCGGGGAGCTGTTTTTT | CASSSSGGLTGELFF